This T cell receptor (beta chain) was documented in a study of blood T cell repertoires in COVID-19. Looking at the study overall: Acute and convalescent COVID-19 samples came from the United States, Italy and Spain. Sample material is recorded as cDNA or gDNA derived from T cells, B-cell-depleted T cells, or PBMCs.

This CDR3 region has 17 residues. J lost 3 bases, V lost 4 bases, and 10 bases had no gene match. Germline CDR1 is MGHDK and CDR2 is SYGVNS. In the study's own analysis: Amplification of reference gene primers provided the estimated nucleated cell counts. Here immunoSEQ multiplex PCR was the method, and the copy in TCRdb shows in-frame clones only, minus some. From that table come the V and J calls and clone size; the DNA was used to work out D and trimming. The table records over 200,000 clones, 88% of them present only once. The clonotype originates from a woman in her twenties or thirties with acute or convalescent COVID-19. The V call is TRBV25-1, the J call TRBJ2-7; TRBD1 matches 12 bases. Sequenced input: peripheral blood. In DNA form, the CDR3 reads TGTGCCAGCAGTGTAGGGGCCGGGACAGGGGGCTTCTACGAGCAGTACTTC. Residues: CASSVGAGTGGFYEQYF.